This TCR beta chain was found in a study of Ad26.COV2.S vaccination and SARS-CoV-2 variants. Germline V gene lookup returns CDR1 MDHEN and CDR2 SYDVKM. CDR3 length: 17 amino acids. V lost 4 bases, J lost 0 bases, and 8 bases stayed unmatched. Treatment defined: some 20 received Ad26.COV2.S at low or high dose, single or two shots; several received placebo; per-sample allocation not given. It was on day 63 after the first vaccine or placebo injection that samples were taken. Here immunoSEQ multiplex PCR was the method, and the copy in TCRdb shows in-frame clones only, minus some. In the table there are roughly 350,000 clones, about 85% of which are singletons.

This clonotype was obtained from a person aged 18-65 years who received the Ad26.COV2.S COVID-19 vaccine or a placebo. The chain employs TRBV28 and TRBJ2-5, with 10 bases aligning to TRBD1. The source was peripheral blood, collected in a trial of Ad26.COV2.S vaccine versus placebo. CDR3 amino acids: CASSSNPGQGHQETQYF. The CDR3 DNA sequence: TGTGCCAGCAGTTCTAACCCGGGACAGGGGCACCAAGAGACCCAGTACTTC.